Following are 7 T cell receptor beta chains from one sample sequenced in a study of cytomegalovirus exposure and HLA in healthy donors. PCR employed 60 Vbeta and 13 Jbeta primers. Data came from immunoSEQ multiplex PCR; TCRdb stores just in-frame clones and leaves some out. Of roughly 100,000 clones listed, about 80% are singletons. The source material was PBMCs. The source is a man between 35 and 55 years old in good health and CMV-seronegative.

This chain uses TRBV6-5 with TRBJ1-2, with D maybe TRBD1 (6 bases). The V gene lost 6 bases and the J gene lost 8 bases, with 16 bases spanning the gap. This CDR3 has 13 residues. CDR1 and CDR2 (germline): MNHEY, SVGAGI. The DNA of the CDR3 is TGTGCCAGCAGGGAACAGGGTGGGATCGGCTACACCTTC. Its protein product is CASREQGGIGYTF.

This clone was seen a handful of times. This sequence joins TRBV10-3 and TRBJ2-3; TRBD2 aligns across 10 bases. The V gene end was trimmed by 8 bases and the J gene end by 1 base; junction bases not matched to a gene: 3. This CDR3 spans 14 amino acids. The germline CDR1 and CDR2 sequences are ENHRY and SYGVKD. Here the CDR3 reads CAIGTSAGTDTQYF. As DNA, the CDR3 is TGTGCCATCGGGACTAGCGCGGGCACAGATACGCAGTATTTT.

For this clone: One end of the junction is discordant with germline, which a read error may explain. V and J are TRBV7-9 and TRBJ2-7; weak D call: TRBD2 (8 bases). CDR3 length equals 16 residues. Germline V gene data show CDR1 as SEHNR and CDR2 as FQNEAQ (reference sequence). DNA of the CDR3: TGTTCCAGCAGCTTAGCGGGACAGCTGAGTTCCTACGAGCAGTACTTC. Translating it yields CSSSLAGQLSSYEQYF.

This chain connects TRBV6-5 to TRBJ1-1; D is possibly TRBD1 (6 bases). This CDR3 has 13 residues. Per germline, CDR1 MNHEY and CDR2 SVGAGI. Trimming took 10 bases from V and 0 from J, leaving 12 bases between them. The DNA of the CDR3 is TGTGCCATCCGACAGGACTTGAACACTGAAGCTTTCTTT. This sequence encodes CAIRQDLNTEAFF.

The J gene is TRBJ2-5, the V gene TRBV7-2, with TRBD2 matching over 9 bases. V was pared by 1 base and J by 4 bases, with 4 bases of the junction left unmatched. CDR3 length: 15 amino acids. Looked up from germline, CDR1 is SGHTA and CDR2 is FQGNSA. The CDR3 sequence: CASSLGAGGLETQYF. The CDR3 nucleotides are TGTGCCAGCAGCTTAGGGGCGGGGGGGCTAGAGACCCAGTACTTC.

This clone was seen more than once but under ten times. J is TRBJ1-4 and V is TRBV20-1, with TRBD1 matching 7 bases. V trimming: 5 bases; J trimming: 8 bases; junction bases outside the gene matches: 2. Germline lookup yields CDR1 DFQATT and CDR2 SNEGSKA (reference sequence). CDR3 length: 11 amino acids. CDR3 in DNA: TGCAGTGCTGCGACAGGGGAAAAACTGTTTTTT. It translates to CSAATGEKLFF.

V and J are TRBV9 and TRBJ2-1; 7 nucleotides align to TRBD1. The ends lost 6 bases at V and 6 bases at J; junction bases unmatched: 3. The CDR3 covers 12 residues. CDR1 and CDR2 (germline): SGDLS, YYNGEE. CDR3 sequence reads: CASIGDSNEQFF. CDR3 DNA: TGTGCCAGCATTGGGGACAGCAATGAGCAGTTCTTC.